The rows below give T cell receptor beta chains drawn from one sample of a study of CD8 T cells in Susac syndrome. One entry per CDR3 protein, called by TCRdb with MiXCR from the immunoSEQ multiplex PCR reads. The sample contains around 200,000 distinct CDR3 sequences, more than 90% of which appear only once. Source material: CD4+ T cells from PBMCs. These receptors came from a human donor with Susac syndrome. CDR3s include the opening cysteine and the closing phenylalanine or tryptophan. A D gene is named only where the DNA matches it firmly. The listing skips clone size in some rows; elsewhere it reads once, few, many or a size class.

clone size	V gene	D gene	J gene	CDR3 protein	CDR3 DNA
.	TRBV7-3	.	TRBJ2-1	CASSRGTPAGNEQFF	TGTGCCAGCAGCCGAGGGACCCCCGCCGGAAATGAGCAGTTCTTC
.	TRBV4-1	.	TRBJ1-2	CASSRDPRAGYTF	TGCGCCAGCAGCCGGGATCCGAGGGCCGGCTACACCTTC
.	TRBV12-5	.	TRBJ2-1	CASDQGWGKSSYNEQFF	TGTGCTAGTGATCAAGGTTGGGGGAAGAGCTCCTACAATGAGCAGTTCTTC
.	TRBV5-1	.	TRBJ2-7	CASSFHQVPNYEQYF	TGCGCCAGCAGCTTCCACCAGGTGCCCAACTACGAGCAGTACTTC
.	TRBV12-3/TRBV12-4	.	TRBJ2-7	CASSARTGEDYEQYF	TGTGCCAGCAGTGCTAGGACGGGGGAGGATTACGAGCAGTACTTC
.	TRBV11-1	.	TRBJ1-1	CASSLDGGADTEAFF	TGTGCCAGCAGCTTAGACGGGGGCGCGGACACTGAAGCTTTCTTT
.	TRBV7-6	.	TRBJ2-5	CASSSVNLGVETQYF	TGTGCCAGCAGCTCCGTTAATCTGGGGGTGGAGACCCAGTACTTC
.	TRBV20-1	TRBD2	TRBJ2-3	CSALWTSGGAYGTDTQYF	TGCAGTGCCCTATGGACTAGCGGGGGGGCCTATGGCACAGATACGCAGTATTTT
.	TRBV6-5	TRBD1	TRBJ1-2	CASSLDRGYGYTF	TGTGCCAGCAGTTTGGACAGGGGATATGGCTACACCTTC
.	TRBV30	.	TRBJ1-3	CAWSGQFHSGNTIYF	TGTGCCTGGAGCGGCCAGTTCCACTCTGGAAACACCATATATTTT
.	TRBV30	.	TRBJ2-2	CAWSVLSIGELFF	TGTGCCTGGAGTGTATTGAGTATCGGGGAGCTGTTTTTT
.	TRBV24-1	.	TRBJ1-2	CATSAAGYGYTF	TGTGCCACCAGTGCGGCAGGGTATGGCTACACCTTC
.	TRBV20-1	.	TRBJ2-7	CSARVARVSYEQYF	TGCAGTGCTAGAGTCGCCAGGGTCTCCTACGAGCAGTACTTC
.	TRBV27	.	TRBJ1-6	CASSLESGSPLHF	TGTGCCAGCAGTTTAGAGTCCGGTTCACCCCTCCACTTT
.	TRBV20-1	TRBD2	TRBJ2-5	CSANLAGAGETQYF	TGCAGTGCTAACCTAGCGGGGGCCGGGGAGACCCAGTACTTC
.	TRBV12-3/TRBV12-4	.	TRBJ1-2	CASSFLGAGGYTF	TGTGCCAGCAGTTTTTTGGGGGCCGGTGGCTACACCTTC
once	TRBV30	.	TRBJ1-1	CAWRAVGGTEAFF	TGTGCCTGGAGAGCAGTAGGAGGCACTGAAGCTTTCTTT
.	TRBV20-1	.	TRBJ2-2	CSASRLVGGELFF	TGCAGTGCTAGTCGTCTGGTCGGCGGGGAGCTGTTTTTT
.	TRBV4-2	.	TRBJ2-1	CASSQGPNNEQFF	TGTGCCAGCAGCCAAGGTCCTAACAATGAGCAGTTCTTC
.	TRBV10-3	.	TRBJ2-3	CAISESGEADTQYF	TGTGCCATCAGTGAGTCAGGGGAGGCAGATACGCAGTATTTT
.	TRBV20-1	TRBD1	TRBJ1-2	CSALRTGEYGYTF	TGCAGTGCTCTCCGGACAGGGGAGTATGGCTACACCTTC
.	TRBV7-2	.	TRBJ2-5	CASSFVLGPQETQYF	TGTGCCAGCAGCTTTGTTCTGGGGCCGCAAGAGACCCAGTACTTC
few	TRBV2	.	TRBJ1-5	CASSEGNQPQHF	TGTGCCAGCAGTGAAGGGAATCAGCCCCAGCATTTT
.	TRBV6-6	.	TRBJ1-3	CASSYVSFSGNTIYF	TGTGCCAGCAGTTACGTTTCGTTCTCTGGAAACACCATATATTTT
once	TRBV12-3/TRBV12-4	TRBD1	TRBJ1-2	CASSLGQGAVYGYTF	TGTGCCAGCAGTTTGGGACAGGGGGCGGTCTATGGCTACACCTTC
.	TRBV9	.	TRBJ1-3	CASSVGGRGPSSGNTIYF	TGTGCCAGCAGCGTAGGGGGCAGGGGCCCGAGCTCTGGAAACACCATATATTTT
.	TRBV30	.	TRBJ2-7	CALRVVGSSYEQYF	TGTGCCCTTAGGGTGGTGGGGAGCTCCTACGAGCAGTACTTC
once	TRBV25-1	.	TRBJ1-5	CASSESGLFNNQPQHF	TGTGCCAGCAGTGAATCAGGCTTGTTTAACAATCAGCCCCAGCATTTT
.	TRBV5-6	TRBD2	TRBJ2-3	CASSRTEGLAGSGTQYF	TGTGCCAGCAGCCGGACCGAAGGATTAGCGGGGTCCGGTACGCAGTATTTT
.	TRBV12-3/TRBV12-4	.	TRBJ2-3	CASSLLGGPSDTQYF	TGTGCCAGCAGTTTATTAGGGGGACCATCAGATACGCAGTATTTT
.	TRBV5-1	.	TRBJ1-4	CASGQTNEKLFF	TGCGCCAGCGGACAGACTAATGAAAAACTGTTTTTT
.	TRBV12-3/TRBV12-4	TRBD1	TRBJ1-1	CASRPDRGVGEAFF	TGTGCCAGCAGACCCGACAGGGGAGTAGGTGAAGCTTTCTTT
.	TRBV20-1	TRBD2	TRBJ2-5	CSARDPRLAGDETQYF	TGCAGTGCTAGAGATCCAAGACTAGCGGGGGACGAGACCCAGTACTTC
.	TRBV30	TRBD1	TRBJ2-7	CAWSPFLGQGAYEQYF	TGTGCCTGGAGTCCCTTTTTGGGACAGGGAGCCTACGAGCAGTACTTC
.	TRBV23-1	.	TRBJ1-1	CASSPAACLTEAFF	TGCGCCAGCAGTCCCGCGGCGTGTCTCACTGAAGCTTTCTTT